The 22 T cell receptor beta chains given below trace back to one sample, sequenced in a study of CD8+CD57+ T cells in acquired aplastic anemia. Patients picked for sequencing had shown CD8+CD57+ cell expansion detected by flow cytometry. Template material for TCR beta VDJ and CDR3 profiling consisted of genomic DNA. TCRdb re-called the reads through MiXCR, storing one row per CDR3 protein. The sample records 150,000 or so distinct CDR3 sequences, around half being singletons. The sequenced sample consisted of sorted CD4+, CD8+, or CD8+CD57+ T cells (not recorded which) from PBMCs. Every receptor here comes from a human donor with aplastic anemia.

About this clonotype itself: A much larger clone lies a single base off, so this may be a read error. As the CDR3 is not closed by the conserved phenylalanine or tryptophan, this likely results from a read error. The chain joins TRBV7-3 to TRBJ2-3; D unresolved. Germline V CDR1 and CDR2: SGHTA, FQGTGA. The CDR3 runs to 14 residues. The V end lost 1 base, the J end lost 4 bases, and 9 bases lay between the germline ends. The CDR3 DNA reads TGTGCCAGCAGCTTAAATGTGCGGCCAGATACGCAGTATCTT. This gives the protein CASSLNVRPDTQYL.

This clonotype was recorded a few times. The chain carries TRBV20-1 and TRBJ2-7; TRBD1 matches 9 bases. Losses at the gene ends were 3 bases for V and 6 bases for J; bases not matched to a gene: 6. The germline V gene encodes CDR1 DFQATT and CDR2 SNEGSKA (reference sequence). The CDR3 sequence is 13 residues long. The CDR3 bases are TGCAGTGCTAGGGGACAGGGAAAGTCCGAGCAGTACTTC. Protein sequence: CSARGQGKSEQYF.

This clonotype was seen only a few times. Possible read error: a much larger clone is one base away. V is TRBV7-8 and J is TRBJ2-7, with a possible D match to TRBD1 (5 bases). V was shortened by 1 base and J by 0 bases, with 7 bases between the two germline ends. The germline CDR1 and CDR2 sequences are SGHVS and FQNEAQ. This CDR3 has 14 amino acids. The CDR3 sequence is CASSLGGGSYEQYF. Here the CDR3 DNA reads TGTGCCAGCAGCTTAGGGGGCGGCTCCTACGAGCAGTACTTC.

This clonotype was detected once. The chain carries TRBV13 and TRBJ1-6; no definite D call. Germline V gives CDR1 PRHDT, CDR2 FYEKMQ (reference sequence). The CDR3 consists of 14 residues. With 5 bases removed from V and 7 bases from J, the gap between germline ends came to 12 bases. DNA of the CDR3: TGTGCCAGCAGCCTCTCGGCGGAGAATTCACCCCTCCACTTT. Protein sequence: CASSLSAENSPLHF.

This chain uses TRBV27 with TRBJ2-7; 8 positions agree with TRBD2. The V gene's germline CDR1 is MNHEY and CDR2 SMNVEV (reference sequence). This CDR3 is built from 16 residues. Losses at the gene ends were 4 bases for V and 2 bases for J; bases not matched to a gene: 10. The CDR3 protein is CASSSSPSGPTYEQYF. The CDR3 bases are TGTGCCAGCAGTTCCTCTCCTAGCGGGCCTACCTACGAGCAGTACTTC.

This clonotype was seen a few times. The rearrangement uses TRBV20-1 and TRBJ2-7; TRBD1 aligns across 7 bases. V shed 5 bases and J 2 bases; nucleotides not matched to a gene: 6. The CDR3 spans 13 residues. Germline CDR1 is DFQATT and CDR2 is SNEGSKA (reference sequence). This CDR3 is CSAWDREAYEQYF. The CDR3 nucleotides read TGCAGTGCTTGGGACAGAGAGGCCTACGAGCAGTACTTC.

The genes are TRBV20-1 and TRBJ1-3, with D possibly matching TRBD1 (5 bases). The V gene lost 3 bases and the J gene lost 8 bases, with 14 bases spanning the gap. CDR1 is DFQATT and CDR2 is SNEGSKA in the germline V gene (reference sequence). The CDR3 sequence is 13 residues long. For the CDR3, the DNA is TGCAGTGCTAGTCAGCAGGGAAGGGACACCATATATTTT. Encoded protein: CSASQQGRDTIYF.

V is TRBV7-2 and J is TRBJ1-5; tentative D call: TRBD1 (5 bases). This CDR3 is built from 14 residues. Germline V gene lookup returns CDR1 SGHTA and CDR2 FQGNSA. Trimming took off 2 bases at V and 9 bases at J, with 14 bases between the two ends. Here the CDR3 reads CASSLRAQGAPQHF. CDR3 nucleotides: TGTGCCAGCAGCTTAAGGGCTCAGGGTGCGCCCCAGCATTTT.

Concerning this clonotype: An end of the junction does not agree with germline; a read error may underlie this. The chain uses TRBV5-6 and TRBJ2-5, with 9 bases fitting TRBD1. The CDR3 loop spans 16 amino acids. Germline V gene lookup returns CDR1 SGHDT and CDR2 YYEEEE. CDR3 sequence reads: CVSSRNRDREMETQYF. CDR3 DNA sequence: TGTGTCAGCAGCCGGAACCGGGACAGGGAGATGGAGACCCAGTACTTC.

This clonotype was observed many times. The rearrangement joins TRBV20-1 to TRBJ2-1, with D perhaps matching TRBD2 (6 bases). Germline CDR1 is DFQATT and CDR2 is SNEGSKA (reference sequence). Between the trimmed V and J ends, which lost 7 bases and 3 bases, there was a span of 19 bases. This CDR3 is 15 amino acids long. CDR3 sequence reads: CSVVPRTNNYNEQFF. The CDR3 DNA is TGCAGTGTTGTCCCACGGACTAACAACTACAATGAGCAGTTCTTC.

In nucleotides, the CDR3 is TGTGCCATCAGTGAGTCGGTAGGGGCAGGGAACTATGGCTACACCTTC. It encodes CAISESVGAGNYGYTF. The chain employs TRBV10-3 and TRBJ1-2, with D perhaps matching TRBD1 (5 bases). The CDR3 runs to 16 residues. V was trimmed by 0 bases and J by 2 bases, leaving 13 bases between them. Germline CDR1 ENHRY, CDR2 SYGVKD.

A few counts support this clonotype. The CDR3: CSARPPDTGQGARGQYF. In nucleotides, the CDR3 is TGCAGTGCTAGACCGCCTGATACGGGACAGGGGGCGCGAGGGCAGTACTTC. The chain is built from TRBV20-1 and TRBJ2-7; 12 bases line up with TRBD1. V trimming: 2 bases; J trimming: 9 bases; junction bases outside the gene matches: 17. There are 17 residues in the CDR3. The germline CDR1 and CDR2 sequences are DFQATT and SNEGSKA (reference sequence).

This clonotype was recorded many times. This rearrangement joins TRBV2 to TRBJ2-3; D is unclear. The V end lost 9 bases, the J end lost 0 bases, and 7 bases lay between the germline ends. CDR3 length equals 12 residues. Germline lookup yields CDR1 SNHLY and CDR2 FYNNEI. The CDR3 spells CARTLSTDTQYF. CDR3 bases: TGTGCCAGAACACTTAGCACAGATACGCAGTATTTT.

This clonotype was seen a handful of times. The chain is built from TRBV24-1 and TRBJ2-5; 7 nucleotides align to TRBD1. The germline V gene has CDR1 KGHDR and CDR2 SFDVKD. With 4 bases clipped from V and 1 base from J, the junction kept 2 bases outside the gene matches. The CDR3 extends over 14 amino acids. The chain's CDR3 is CATSERDSQETQYF. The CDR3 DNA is TGTGCCACCAGTGAGAGGGACAGCCAAGAGACCCAGTACTTC.

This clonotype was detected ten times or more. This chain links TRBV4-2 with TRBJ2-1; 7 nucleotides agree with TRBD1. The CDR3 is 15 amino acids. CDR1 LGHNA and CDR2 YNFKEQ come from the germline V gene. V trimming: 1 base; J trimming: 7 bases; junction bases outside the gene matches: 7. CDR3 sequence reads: CASSQAIAGGNEQFF. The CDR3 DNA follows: TGTGCCAGCAGCCAAGCGATAGCAGGGGGTAATGAGCAGTTCTTC.

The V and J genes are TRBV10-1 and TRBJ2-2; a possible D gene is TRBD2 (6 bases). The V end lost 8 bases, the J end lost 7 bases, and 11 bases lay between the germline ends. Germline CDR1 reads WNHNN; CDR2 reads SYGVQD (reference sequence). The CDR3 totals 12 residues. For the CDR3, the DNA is TGCGCCAGCGGGAGGATAGGCGGGGAGCTGTTTTTT. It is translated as CASGRIGGELFF.

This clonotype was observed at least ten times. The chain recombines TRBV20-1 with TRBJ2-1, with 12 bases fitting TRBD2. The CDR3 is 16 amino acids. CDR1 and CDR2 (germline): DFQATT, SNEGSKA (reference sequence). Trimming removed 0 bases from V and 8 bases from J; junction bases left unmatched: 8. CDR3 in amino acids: CSARERLAGGPYEQFF. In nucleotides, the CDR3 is TGCAGTGCTAGAGAAAGGCTAGCGGGGGGGCCCTATGAGCAGTTCTTC.

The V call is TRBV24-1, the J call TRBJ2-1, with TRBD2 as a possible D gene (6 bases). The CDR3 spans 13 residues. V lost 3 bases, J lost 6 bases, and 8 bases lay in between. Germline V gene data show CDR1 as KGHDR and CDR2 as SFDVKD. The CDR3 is CATSDGTFNEQFF. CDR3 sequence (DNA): TGTGCCACCAGTGATGGGACTTTCAATGAGCAGTTCTTC.

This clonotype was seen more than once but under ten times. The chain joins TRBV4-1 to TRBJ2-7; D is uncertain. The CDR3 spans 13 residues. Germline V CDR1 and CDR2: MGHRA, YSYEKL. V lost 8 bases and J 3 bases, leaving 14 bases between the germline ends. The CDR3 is CASSSLGSYEQYF. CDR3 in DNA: TGCGCCAGCTCTAGTCTAGGTAGCTACGAGCAGTACTTC.

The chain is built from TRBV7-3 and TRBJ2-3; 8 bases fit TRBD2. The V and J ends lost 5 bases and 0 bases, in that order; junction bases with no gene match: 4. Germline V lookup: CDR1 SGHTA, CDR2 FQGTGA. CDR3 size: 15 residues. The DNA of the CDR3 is TGTGCCAGCAGCACAGCGGGGGCCAGCACAGATACGCAGTATTTT. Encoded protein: CASSTAGASTDTQYF.

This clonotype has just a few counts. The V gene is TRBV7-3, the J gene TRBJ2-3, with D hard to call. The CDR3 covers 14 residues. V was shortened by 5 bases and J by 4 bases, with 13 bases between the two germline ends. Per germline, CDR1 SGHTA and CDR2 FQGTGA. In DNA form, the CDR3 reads TGTGCCAGCAGCCCCAGTGGTGGTGCAGATACGCAGTATTTT. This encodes CASSPSGGADTQYF.

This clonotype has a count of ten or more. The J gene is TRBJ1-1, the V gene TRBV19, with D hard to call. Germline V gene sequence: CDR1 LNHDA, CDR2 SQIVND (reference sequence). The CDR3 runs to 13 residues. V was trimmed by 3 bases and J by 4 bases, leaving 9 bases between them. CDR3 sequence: CASSMGGSTEAFF. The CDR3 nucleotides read TGTGCCAGTAGTATGGGAGGGAGCACTGAAGCTTTCTTT. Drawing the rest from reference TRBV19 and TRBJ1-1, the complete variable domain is DGGITQSPKYLFRKEGQNVTLSCEQNLNHDAMYWYRQDPGQGLRLIYYSQIVNDFQKGDIAEGYSVSREKKESFPLTVTSAQKNPTAFYLCASSMGGSTEAFFGQGTRLTVV.